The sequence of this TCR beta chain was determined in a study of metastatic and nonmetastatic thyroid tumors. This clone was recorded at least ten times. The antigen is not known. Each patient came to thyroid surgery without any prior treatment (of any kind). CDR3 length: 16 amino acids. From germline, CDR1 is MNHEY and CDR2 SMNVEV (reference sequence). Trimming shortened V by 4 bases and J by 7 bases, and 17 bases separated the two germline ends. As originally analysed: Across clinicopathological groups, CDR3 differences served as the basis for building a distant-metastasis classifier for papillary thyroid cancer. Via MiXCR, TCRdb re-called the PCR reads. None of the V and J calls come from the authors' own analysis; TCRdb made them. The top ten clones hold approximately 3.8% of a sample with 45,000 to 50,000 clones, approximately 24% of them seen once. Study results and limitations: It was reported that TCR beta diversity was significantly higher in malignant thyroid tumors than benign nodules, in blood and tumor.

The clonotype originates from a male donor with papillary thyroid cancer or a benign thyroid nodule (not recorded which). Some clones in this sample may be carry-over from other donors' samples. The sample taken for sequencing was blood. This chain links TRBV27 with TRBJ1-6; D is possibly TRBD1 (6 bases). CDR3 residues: CASSSDSSLGNSPLHF. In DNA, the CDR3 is TGTGCCAGCAGTTCGGACAGTTCATTAGGGAATTCACCCCTCCACTTT.